These 23 T cell receptor beta chains share one sample of origin, sequenced in a study of PD-L1 blockade in urothelial cancer. Assay: immunoSEQ multiplex PCR; the TCRdb copy retains only in-frame clones and omits some. The data hold some 53,000 clones, with 60% to 80% observed a single time. This specimen consisted of PBMCs, obtained around atezolizumab (anti-PD-L1) treatment. The source of these receptors is a man between 65 and 85 years old with urothelial cancer.

The chain uses TRBV18 and TRBJ1-6, with no clear D. CDR1 KGHSH and CDR2 LQKENI come from the germline V gene. Trimming took 2 bases from V and 12 from J, leaving 20 bases between them. The CDR3 runs to 16 residues. The CDR3 bases are TGTGCCAGCTCACCAAACCCTGCGGGAAAGGGAGTACCCCTCCACTTT. Translating gives CASSPNPAGKGVPLHF.

The chain couples TRBV18 to TRBJ1-4; the match to TRBD1 covers 7 bases. There are 15 residues in the CDR3. Germline loops: CDR1 KGHSH, CDR2 LQKENI. The V gene end was trimmed by 1 base and the J gene end by 2 bases; junction bases not matched to a gene: 1. The CDR3 DNA reads TGTGCCAGCTCACCACAGGGGGCTACTAATGAAAAACTGTTTTTT. Translated, it gives CASSPQGATNEKLFF.

The chain employs TRBV29-1 and TRBJ1-2; 9 positions match TRBD1. Germline CDR1 reads SQVTM; CDR2 reads ANQGSEA. V trimming: 8 bases; J trimming: 3 bases; junction bases outside the gene matches: 7. The CDR3 length is 13 residues. CDR3 amino acids: CSFRDRDDYGYTF. In DNA, the CDR3 is TGCAGCTTCCGGGACAGGGATGACTATGGCTACACCTTC.

This chain links TRBV12-5 with TRBJ1-1, with D possibly TRBD1 on 5 matching bases. The V gene's germline CDR1 is LGHNT and CDR2 FRNRAP. Trimming removed 6 bases at V and 6 bases at J, with 11 bases between. This CDR3 contains 12 residues. This CDR3 is CASGRDFPEAFF. CDR3 sequence (DNA): TGTGCTAGTGGCAGGGATTTTCCTGAAGCTTTCTTT.

The chain employs TRBV19 and TRBJ1-6; D ambiguous. Deletions cut 6 bases from V and 9 bases from J, with 18 bases between. Germline CDR1 LNHDA, CDR2 SQIVND (reference sequence). This CDR3 has 15 amino acids. CDR3 in amino acids: CASRKSARGISPLHF. CDR3 nucleotide sequence: TGTGCCAGTAGGAAATCAGCGCGAGGGATTTCACCCCTCCACTTT.

In this sample, this clone turned up once. The rearrangement links TRBV7-3 to TRBJ1-1; D remains ambiguous. The CDR3 is made up of 13 amino acids. Trimming cost V 1 base and J 6 bases, with 9 bases left between them. Germline lookup yields CDR1 SGHTA and CDR2 FQGTGA. The CDR3 sequence is CASSLSREAEAFF. The CDR3 DNA reads TGTGCCAGCAGCTTAAGTAGGGAGGCTGAAGCTTTCTTT.

CDR3 bases: TGTGCCAGCAGCTTTAGCGGGCTGAGCTCCTACAATGAGCAGTTCTTC. It translates to CASSFSGLSSYNEQFF. The genes are TRBV7-2 and TRBJ2-1, with 7 bases identical to TRBD2. Germline V gene lookup returns CDR1 SGHTA and CDR2 FQGNSA. The CDR3 consists of 16 residues. With V trimmed by 3 bases and J by 0 bases, 5 bases remained unmatched.

This clone has only a few counts. The chain joins TRBV7-6 to TRBJ2-1, with a tentative D call TRBD2 (5 bases). Germline-derived CDR1 and CDR2 are SGHVS and FNYEAQ. Deletions cut 6 bases from V and 0 bases from J, with 12 bases between. The CDR3 has 15 residues. Here the CDR3 DNA reads TGTGCCAGCAGTCCCAAGAGCGGCTCCTACAATGAGCAGTTCTTC. Its protein product is CASSPKSGSYNEQFF.

V and J are TRBV7-2 and TRBJ2-7; TRBD1 aligns across 10 bases. CDR1 and CDR2 from the germline V gene are SGHTA and FQGNSA. This CDR3 is built from 16 residues. After removal of 5 bases from V and 5 bases from J, the junction contained 12 bases not matched to a gene. CDR3 nucleotide sequence: TGTGCCAGCAGCCTAGGGCCGGGACAGGGGAGAAACGAGCAGTACTTC. This gives the protein CASSLGPGQGRNEQYF.

The chain recombines TRBV27 with TRBJ1-2; TRBD1 matches 8 bases. V was pared by 3 bases and J by 1 base, with 10 bases of the junction left unmatched. CDR3 length: 17 amino acids. Germline V gene lookup returns CDR1 MNHEY and CDR2 SMNVEV (reference sequence). CDR3 protein: CASSFFNWTGSNYGYTF. CDR3 sequence (DNA): TGTGCCAGCAGTTTCTTTAATTGGACAGGGAGTAACTATGGCTACACCTTC.

The count of this clone is one. The CDR3 bases are TGTGCCACAAAGACCGCACAGGAGCAGTACTTC. It is translated as CATKTAQEQYF. The chain couples TRBV19 to TRBJ2-7; D is unresolved. V lost 10 bases to trimming and J lost 7 bases, with 14 bases between them. The germline V gene has CDR1 LNHDA and CDR2 SQIVND (reference sequence). This CDR3 comprises 11 residues.

This chain connects TRBV7-9 to TRBJ2-3, with D possibly being TRBD1 (6 bases). This CDR3 spans 17 amino acids. Per germline, CDR1 SEHNR and CDR2 FQNEAQ (reference sequence). V was pared by 6 bases and J by 3 bases, with 22 bases between. CDR3 bases: TGTGCCAGCAGACCAAACACAGGGAAGAGGAGGACAGATACGCAGTATTTT. Protein product: CASRPNTGKRRTDTQYF.

This chain connects TRBV4-2 to TRBJ1-1, with a possible D match to TRBD1 (5 bases). Trimming left V 0 bases short and J 4 bases short, with 12 bases between. Germline V gene sequence: CDR1 LGHNA, CDR2 YNFKEQ. The CDR3 is made up of 15 amino acids. The CDR3 here is CASSQEGQVGTEAFF. CDR3 DNA sequence: TGTGCCAGCAGCCAAGAGGGGCAGGTGGGCACTGAAGCTTTCTTT.

This clone occurred a few times. The chain carries TRBV11-2 and TRBJ2-2, with TRBD2 identical over 10 bases. The germline V gene encodes CDR1 SGHAT and CDR2 FQNNGV. V dropped 5 bases and J dropped 8; count of bases not matched to a gene: 8. The CDR3 loop spans 15 amino acids. The CDR3 DNA reads as TGTGCCAGCAGCACGCGGACTAGCGGCGGGGGGGAGCTGTTTTTT. The encoded protein is CASSTRTSGGGELFF.

On this clone itself: Germline and junction disagree at one end, which may indicate a read error. The chain recombines TRBV7-7 with TRBJ2-5, with D maybe TRBD2 (6 bases). The CDR3 length is 14 residues. Looked up from germline, CDR1 is SSHAT and CDR2 is FNYEAQ (reference sequence). This chain's CDR3 is CASSPAGLQETQYF. The CDR3 DNA is TGTGCTAGCAGCCCAGCGGGCCTTCAAGAGACCCAGTACTTC. Looking up the rest from reference TRBV7-7 and TRBJ2-5 gives the full variable domain: GAGVSQSPRYKVTKRGQDVTLRCDPISSHATLYWYQQALGQGPEFLTYFNYEAQPDKSGLPSDRFSAERPEGSISTLTIQRTEQRDSAMYRCASSPAGLQETQYFGPGTRLLVL.

The chain combines TRBV4-1 with TRBJ2-7, with TRBD2 identical over 11 bases. The trim removed 1 base at V and 6 bases at J, leaving 8 bases unmatched. Germline assignment: CDR1 MGHRA and CDR2 YSYEKL. The CDR3 has 16 residues. The CDR3 sequence is CASSQGRASGRFEQYF. CDR3 in DNA: TGCGCCAGCAGCCAAGGCAGGGCTAGCGGGAGGTTCGAGCAGTACTTC.

The chain has TRBV5-6 and TRBJ2-7; 9 bases are shared with TRBD1. With V trimmed by 4 bases and J by 1 base, 9 bases remained unmatched. Looked up from germline, CDR1 is SGHDT and CDR2 is YYEEEE. The CDR3 extends over 16 amino acids. The CDR3 sequence is CASSARTTGGSYEQYF. CDR3 bases: TGTGCCAGCAGCGCCCGAACGACAGGGGGGTCCTACGAGCAGTACTTC.

The chain is built from TRBV6-6 and TRBJ1-1; D perhaps matches TRBD1 (5 bases). The length of the CDR3 is 13 residues. The V and J ends lost 4 bases and 10 bases respectively, with 16 bases between them. The germline gives CDR1 MNHNY, CDR2 SVGAGI (reference sequence). CDR3 DNA sequence: TGTGCCAGCAGTTTAGAAGGGACTACGGGAGCTTTCTTT. Amino acid sequence: CASSLEGTTGAFF.

The chain recombines TRBV5-1 with TRBJ2-7; the D gene is possibly TRBD1 (5 bases). This CDR3 spans 16 amino acids. With 0 bases removed from V and 1 base from J, the gap between germline ends came to 14 bases. Germline V gene lookup returns CDR1 SGHRS and CDR2 YFSETQ. This chain's CDR3 is CASSLDRPPRSYEQYF. Here the CDR3 DNA reads TGCGCCAGCAGCTTGGACAGGCCACCCAGGTCCTACGAGCAGTACTTC.

This clone was seen a few times. This chain links TRBV27 with TRBJ2-7, with 7 positions matching TRBD1. The CDR3 runs 13 residues. Looked up from germline, CDR1 is MNHEY and CDR2 is SMNVEV (reference sequence). The V segment lost 8 bases and the J segment 6 bases; nucleotides outside the gene matches: 10. The CDR3 DNA is TGTGCCAGCGCACAGGGGAATTTCCGCGAGCAGTACTTC. It translates to CASAQGNFREQYF.

This chain connects TRBV15 to TRBJ2-1; D possibly corresponds to TRBD2 (5 bases). Trimming stripped 0 bases from V and 1 base from J, with 7 bases between. This CDR3 spans 15 amino acids. Germline V lookup: CDR1 LNHNV, CDR2 YYDKDF (reference sequence). The CDR3 here is CATSREAGSYNEQFF. The CDR3, as DNA: TGTGCCACCAGCAGAGAGGCGGGTTCCTACAATGAGCAGTTCTTC.

This clone was seen only a few times. This chain joins TRBV13 and TRBJ2-1, with 7 bases lining up with TRBD2. Per germline, CDR1 PRHDT and CDR2 FYEKMQ (reference sequence). This CDR3 has 17 amino acids. V lost 0 bases, J lost 2 bases, and 7 bases stayed unmatched. CDR3 coding DNA: TGTGCCAGCAGCTTAGGCGGAATTGGACTAGCCTACAATGAGCAGTTCTTC. Translation gives CASSLGGIGLAYNEQFF.

This rearrangement joins TRBV4-2 to TRBJ1-1; 10 bases map to TRBD1. Germline values: CDR1 LGHNA, CDR2 YNFKEQ. The junction had 4 bases not matched to a gene; V was cut back by 4 bases and J by 8 bases. The CDR3 contains 13 residues. The CDR3 nucleotides are TGTGCCAGCAGCCCGACAGGGGGCGGAGAAGCTTTCTTT. Translated, it gives CASSPTGGGEAFF.